Following are 15 T cell receptor beta chains from one sample sequenced in a study of cytomegalovirus exposure and HLA in healthy donors. The PCR employed 60 Vbeta primers together with 13 Jbeta primers. Only in-frame clones appear in the TCRdb table, and some are missing; sequencing was by immunoSEQ multiplex PCR. The sample records under 200,000 clones, roughly an eighth being singletons. The sequenced material came from PBMCs. The receptors derive from a man aged 50 or older in good health and CMV-seropositive.

This clone was seen a handful of times. The V and J genes are TRBV5-1 and TRBJ1-2; TRBD1 might be the D (6 bases). CDR1 and CDR2 (germline): SGHRS, YFSETQ. CDR3 length: 15 amino acids. Trimming shortened V by 4 bases and J by 5 bases, and 18 bases separated the two germline ends. This CDR3 is CASSPLATGDYGYTF. Written as DNA, the CDR3 is TGCGCCAGCAGCCCATTAGCGACAGGAGATTATGGCTACACCTTC.

This clone has just a few counts. This rearrangement joins TRBV15 to TRBJ1-2; weak D call: TRBD1 (5 bases). The V gene's germline CDR1 is LNHNV and CDR2 YYDKDF (reference sequence). CDR3 length: 15 amino acids. Trimming pared 5 bases from V and 2 bases from J, leaving 15 bases between. Written as DNA, the CDR3 is TGTGCCACCAGCGGACCGGGACGGGGGAACTATGGCTACACCTTC. As protein: CATSGPGRGNYGYTF. Full variable domain (rest looked up from reference TRBV15 and TRBJ1-2): DAMVIQNPRYQVTQFGKPVTLSCSQTLNHNVMYWYQQKSSQAPKLLFHYYDKDFNNEADTPDNFQSRRPNTSFCFLDIRSPGLGDTAMYLCATSGPGRGNYGYTFGSGTRLTVV.

J is TRBJ1-5 and V is TRBV6-5, with TRBD1 identical over 10 bases. The V and J ends lost 5 bases and 6 bases, in that order; junction bases with no gene match: 4. This CDR3 spans 14 amino acids. Per the germline V gene, CDR1 is MNHEY and CDR2 is SVGAGI. The CDR3 sequence is CASSRTGGSQPQHF. The DNA for the CDR3 is TGTGCCAGCAGTAGGACAGGGGGGAGTCAGCCCCAGCATTTT.

The rearrangement joins TRBV7-9 to TRBJ2-7, with 7 bases fitting TRBD1. Germline CDR1 is SEHNR and CDR2 is FQNEAQ (reference sequence). CDR3 length: 14 residues. J was trimmed by 0 bases and V by 8 bases; bases with no gene match: 7. This CDR3 is CASGTTGSSYEQYF. In nucleotides, the CDR3 is TGTGCCAGCGGAACGACAGGGAGCTCCTACGAGCAGTACTTC.

The chain couples TRBV27 to TRBJ2-3; 15 bases match TRBD2. V trimming: 10 bases; J trimming: 1 base; junction bases outside the gene matches: 9. The CDR3 covers 17 residues. The germline CDR1 and CDR2 sequences are MNHEY and SMNVEV (reference sequence). CDR3 in amino acids: CAIRTSGGARGTDTQYF. The CDR3, as DNA: TGTGCCATCCGGACTAGCGGGGGGGCCCGAGGCACAGATACGCAGTATTTT.

This chain connects TRBV29-1 to TRBJ2-3; the match to TRBD2 covers 9 bases. The CDR3 sequence is 14 residues long. The V gene end was trimmed by 7 bases and the J gene end by 1 base; junction bases not matched to a gene: 6. The germline V gene encodes CDR1 SQVTM and CDR2 ANQGSEA. The CDR3 DNA reads as TGCAGCGCCGGATCTAGCGGGGGCACAGATACGCAGTATTTT. This codes for CSAGSSGGTDTQYF.

There are a few counts of this clone. The V gene is TRBV27, the J gene TRBJ2-3, with D possibly TRBD2 on 7 matching bases. CDR3 size: 13 residues. Trimming pared 11 bases from V and 6 bases from J, leaving 18 bases between. From germline, CDR1 is MNHEY and CDR2 SMNVEV (reference sequence). CDR3 coding DNA: TGTGCCGCCGGAAGGGGGGGAGTGGATACGCAGTATTTT. This encodes CAAGRGGVDTQYF.

This rearrangement joins TRBV5-4 to TRBJ2-5; TRBD1 aligns across 8 bases. The junction had 10 bases not matched to a gene; V was cut back by 4 bases and J by 5 bases. The germline V gene has CDR1 SGHNT and CDR2 YYREEE (reference sequence). The length of the CDR3 is 15 residues. CDR3: CASSPQTGGGETQYF. The CDR3 nucleotides read TGTGCCAGCAGCCCGCAAACAGGGGGTGGGGAGACCCAGTACTTC.

In nucleotides, the CDR3 is TGTGCCAGCAGTGTTGAGTACTATAATTCACCCCTCCACTTT. It encodes CASSVEYYNSPLHF. V and J are TRBV6-5 and TRBJ1-6; D remains unclear. The V gene lost 5 bases and the J gene lost 3 bases, with 8 bases spanning the gap. The CDR3 runs 14 residues. Germline V gives CDR1 MNHEY, CDR2 SVGAGI.

This clone was counted only a few times. The V call is TRBV10-3, the J call TRBJ1-1, with 7 positions matching TRBD1. The CDR3 runs to 13 residues. In germline, CDR1 is ENHRY, CDR2 SYGVKD. With 8 bases clipped from V and 4 bases from J, the junction kept 7 bases outside the gene matches. The chain's CDR3 is CAIGTEIGTEAFF. The DNA of the CDR3 is TGTGCCATCGGGACAGAGATTGGCACTGAAGCTTTCTTT.

This clone was recorded once. The chain carries TRBV19 and TRBJ1-4; 7 bases agree with TRBD1. The V segment lost 5 bases and the J segment 3 bases; nucleotides outside the gene matches: 6. This CDR3 has 15 amino acids. Germline CDR1 LNHDA, CDR2 SQIVND (reference sequence). CDR3 loop: CASSFTGASNEKLFF. As DNA, the CDR3 is TGTGCCAGTAGTTTCACAGGGGCTTCTAATGAAAAACTGTTTTTT.

The chain carries TRBV6-5 and TRBJ1-5; a weak D match, TRBD1 (6 bases). The CDR3 is 15 amino acids. V lost 0 bases and J lost 3, with 9 bases in between. Germline CDR1 is MNHEY and CDR2 is SVGAGI. This chain's CDR3 is CASSYSGASNQPQHF. CDR3 DNA: TGTGCCAGCAGTTACTCGGGGGCCTCCAATCAGCCCCAGCATTTT.

This chain joins TRBV29-1 and TRBJ1-2; D is undetermined. V was pared by 1 base and J by 8 bases, with 11 bases between. Germline-derived CDR1 and CDR2 are SQVTM and ANQGSEA. The CDR3 contains 12 residues. The CDR3 DNA is TGCAGCGTTGAAGGTGCCGGAGGAGGCTACACCTTC. Protein sequence: CSVEGAGGGYTF.

This clone has just a few counts. The rearrangement joins TRBV7-9 to TRBJ1-2; TRBD1 is a possible D gene (6 bases). The germline V and J ends were trimmed by 5 bases and 5 bases, with 12 bases remaining between them. CDR3 length equals 13 residues. CDR1 and CDR2 (germline): SEHNR, FQNEAQ (reference sequence). CDR3 in amino acids: CASSHEGEYGYTF. The CDR3 DNA reads TGTGCCAGCAGCCACGAGGGGGAGTATGGCTACACCTTC.

The chain is built from TRBV11-3 and TRBJ2-5; maybe TRBD1 (5 bases). CDR1 is SGHNT and CDR2 is YENEEA in the germline V gene. The germline V and J ends were trimmed by 2 bases and 5 bases, with 9 bases remaining between them. The CDR3 spans 13 residues. CDR3 amino acids: CASSLPGRETQYF. The CDR3 region has the DNA TGTGCCAGCAGCTTACCAGGGCGGGAGACCCAGTACTTC.